A selection of T cell receptor beta chains follows, all from one sample in a study of OX40 agonist ivuxolimab in advanced cancers. Profiled with immunoSEQ multiplex PCR; TCRdb holds only in-frame clones, not every one. The data hold more than 55,000 clones, with over 80% observed a single time. The sequencing used CD4+ or CD8+ T cells sorted from blood, collected in a trial of the OX40 agonist ivuxolimab. The source of these receptors is an adult with an advanced solid tumor such as melanoma, head and neck, liver or kidney cancer. CDR3s include the opening cysteine and the closing phenylalanine or tryptophan. Each record gives: J gene, V gene, clone size, D gene, CDR3 protein, CDR3 DNA. A D gene is named only where the DNA matches it firmly. Clone size appears in some rows only: once, few, many, or a class for an expanded clone.

j_gene: TRBJ2-5
v_gene: TRBV7-8
abundance: few
d_gene: NA
CDR3aa: CASSLKETQYF
CDR3nt: TGTGCCAGCAGCTTAAAAGAGACCCAGTACTTC

j_gene: TRBJ2-1
v_gene: TRBV7-6
abundance: once
d_gene: NA
CDR3aa: CASSGVDRVSSYNEQFF
CDR3nt: TGTGCCAGCAGCGGCGTGGATCGCGTGAGCTCCTACAATGAGCAGTTCTTC

j_gene: TRBJ2-5
v_gene: TRBV13
abundance: NA
d_gene: TRBD2
CDR3aa: CASSLGSLAGGGETQYF
CDR3nt: TGTGCCAGCAGCTTAGGGTCCCTGGCGGGAGGTGGAGAGACCCAGTACTTC

j_gene: TRBJ2-1
v_gene: TRBV2
abundance: NA
d_gene: NA
CDR3aa: CASNTDQGHEQFF
CDR3nt: TGTGCCAGTAATACCGATCAGGGTCATGAGCAGTTCTTC

j_gene: TRBJ2-7
v_gene: TRBV18
abundance: NA
d_gene: NA
CDR3aa: CASSPNTVREQYF
CDR3nt: TGTGCCAGCTCTCCGAACACAGTACGGGAGCAGTACTTC

j_gene: TRBJ2-7
v_gene: TRBV7-9
abundance: NA
d_gene: NA
CDR3aa: CASSLAVLRDFSYEQYF
CDR3nt: TGTGCCAGCAGCTTAGCAGTTCTCCGGGACTTTTCCTACGAGCAGTACTTC

j_gene: TRBJ1-5
v_gene: TRBV10-1
abundance: few
d_gene: NA
CDR3aa: CASSGDSRGDQPQHF
CDR3nt: TGCGCCAGCAGTGGGGACTCCCGAGGGGATCAGCCCCAGCATTTT

j_gene: TRBJ2-7
v_gene: TRBV6-7
abundance: few
d_gene: NA
CDR3aa: CASSATGSYEQYF
CDR3nt: TGTGCCAGCAGTGCGACAGGCTCCTACGAGCAGTACTTC

j_gene: TRBJ1-2
v_gene: TRBV5-6
abundance: NA
d_gene: TRBD1
CDR3aa: CASSTGQLNGYTF
CDR3nt: TGTGCCAGCAGCACGGGACAGTTGAATGGCTACACCTTC

j_gene: TRBJ2-7
v_gene: TRBV5-4
abundance: NA
d_gene: TRBD1
CDR3aa: CASSLGGTGGLEQYF
CDR3nt: TGTGCCAGCAGCTTGGGGGGGACAGGGGGCCTCGAGCAGTACTTC

j_gene: TRBJ2-2
v_gene: TRBV7-9
abundance: NA
d_gene: NA
CDR3aa: CASSLVGGTTGELFF
CDR3nt: TGTGCCAGCAGCTTAGTGGGAGGAACCACCGGGGAGCTGTTTTTT

j_gene: TRBJ1-5
v_gene: TRBV28
abundance: NA
d_gene: NA
CDR3aa: CASSHMAGGSDQPQHF
CDR3nt: TGTGCCAGCAGCCATATGGCGGGGGGCTCGGATCAGCCCCAGCATTTT

j_gene: TRBJ2-7
v_gene: TRBV4-1
abundance: NA
d_gene: NA
CDR3aa: CASSQGYVGSYEQYF
CDR3nt: TGCGCCAGCAGCCAAGGTTACGTAGGATCCTACGAGCAGTACTTC

j_gene: TRBJ1-1
v_gene: TRBV2
abundance: NA
d_gene: NA
CDR3aa: CATKQGNTEAFF
CDR3nt: TGTGCCACCAAACAGGGGAACACTGAAGCTTTCTTT

j_gene: TRBJ1-4
v_gene: TRBV6-1
abundance: NA
d_gene: NA
CDR3aa: CAINRAPNEKLFF
CDR3nt: TGTGCCATAAACAGGGCCCCTAATGAAAAACTGTTTTTT

j_gene: TRBJ2-7
v_gene: TRBV28
abundance: NA
d_gene: NA
CDR3aa: CASRPDSYEQYF
CDR3nt: TGTGCCAGCAGACCGGACAGCTACGAGCAGTACTTC

j_gene: TRBJ2-5
v_gene: TRBV15
abundance: NA
d_gene: TRBD2
CDR3aa: CATSRTSGIQETQYF
CDR3nt: TGTGCCACCAGCAGGACTAGCGGAATCCAAGAGACCCAGTACTTC

j_gene: TRBJ1-1
v_gene: TRBV9
abundance: NA
d_gene: NA
CDR3aa: CASSVAGYTEAFF
CDR3nt: TGTGCCAGCAGCGTAGCGGGGTACACTGAAGCTTTCTTT

j_gene: TRBJ1-1
v_gene: TRBV5-1
abundance: NA
d_gene: NA
CDR3aa: CASSLATGRGNTEAFF
CDR3nt: TGCGCCAGCAGCTTGGCCACGGGCAGGGGGAACACTGAAGCTTTCTTT

j_gene: TRBJ2-1
v_gene: TRBV4-1
abundance: few
d_gene: NA
CDR3aa: CASSPRNDNEQFF
CDR3nt: TGCGCCAGCAGCCCGCGGAACGACAATGAGCAGTTCTTC

j_gene: TRBJ1-2
v_gene: TRBV6-6
abundance: NA
d_gene: NA
CDR3aa: CASSSYRGAGEGYTF
CDR3nt: TGTGCCAGCAGTTCGTATAGGGGGGCGGGGGAGGGCTACACCTTC

j_gene: TRBJ1-5
v_gene: TRBV2
abundance: few
d_gene: TRBD1
CDR3aa: CASSETGIRPQHF
CDR3nt: TGTGCCAGCAGCGAGACAGGGATTCGGCCCCAGCATTTT

j_gene: TRBJ2-7
v_gene: TRBV7-6
abundance: NA
d_gene: TRBD2
CDR3aa: CASSAGARLAGVNYEQYF
CDR3nt: TGTGCCAGCAGCGCGGGGGCCCGACTAGCGGGAGTGAACTACGAGCAGTACTTC

j_gene: TRBJ2-7
v_gene: TRBV10-2
abundance: NA
d_gene: NA
CDR3aa: CASRFDGYYEQYF
CDR3nt: TGCGCCAGCCGGTTTGACGGATACTACGAGCAGTACTTC

j_gene: TRBJ2-1
v_gene: TRBV10-2
abundance: NA
d_gene: NA
CDR3aa: CASSESGVYNEQFF
CDR3nt: TGCGCCAGCAGTGAGTCAGGGGTCTACAATGAGCAGTTCTTC

j_gene: TRBJ2-6
v_gene: TRBV27
abundance: NA
d_gene: NA
CDR3aa: CASSFSSGANVLTF
CDR3nt: TGTGCCAGCAGTTTCAGCTCTGGGGCCAACGTCCTGACTTTC

j_gene: TRBJ2-3
v_gene: TRBV5-4
abundance: once
d_gene: TRBD2
CDR3aa: CASSPRLAGEIDTQYF
CDR3nt: TGTGCCAGCAGCCCGCGACTAGCGGGAGAGATAGATACGCAGTATTTT

j_gene: TRBJ2-3
v_gene: TRBV7-6
abundance: NA
d_gene: NA
CDR3aa: CASNFSQCAPGDTQYF
CDR3nt: TGTGCCAGCAACTTCTCTCAATGCGCGCCCGGAGATACGCAGTATTTT

j_gene: TRBJ2-2
v_gene: TRBV9
abundance: few
d_gene: NA
CDR3aa: CASSATGLVNTGELFF
CDR3nt: TGTGCCAGCAGCGCCACGGGACTCGTGAACACCGGGGAGCTGTTTTTT

j_gene: TRBJ2-3
v_gene: TRBV4-1
abundance: NA
d_gene: NA
CDR3aa: CASSRRDTQYF
CDR3nt: TGCGCCAGCAGCAGACGTGATACGCAGTATTTT

j_gene: TRBJ2-1
v_gene: TRBV7-8
abundance: NA
d_gene: NA
CDR3aa: CASSLLYGVEQFF
CDR3nt: TGTGCCAGCAGCCTCTTGTACGGGGTTGAGCAGTTCTTC

j_gene: TRBJ2-2
v_gene: TRBV28
abundance: NA
d_gene: NA
CDR3aa: CASRRGANTGELFF
CDR3nt: TGTGCCAGCCGTCGCGGAGCGAACACCGGGGAGCTGTTTTTT

j_gene: TRBJ2-1
v_gene: TRBV5-1
abundance: NA
d_gene: TRBD2
CDR3aa: CASSLSGGRADNEQFF
CDR3nt: TGCGCCAGCAGCTTGAGCGGGGGGCGGGCGGACAATGAGCAGTTCTTC

j_gene: TRBJ2-3
v_gene: TRBV6-5
abundance: NA
d_gene: NA
CDR3aa: CASRKDLSTDTQYF
CDR3nt: TGTGCCAGCAGGAAGGACCTTAGCACAGATACGCAGTATTTT

j_gene: TRBJ2-2
v_gene: TRBV7-8
abundance: NA
d_gene: TRBD1
CDR3aa: CASSFRQGGVGELFF
CDR3nt: TGTGCCAGCAGCTTCCGACAGGGGGGCGTAGGGGAGCTGTTTTTT

j_gene: TRBJ2-2
v_gene: TRBV2
abundance: NA
d_gene: TRBD1
CDR3aa: CASSRDRANTGELFF
CDR3nt: TGTGCCAGCAGTAGGGACAGGGCGAACACCGGGGAGCTGTTTTTT

j_gene: TRBJ2-3
v_gene: TRBV2
abundance: NA
d_gene: TRBD1
CDR3aa: CASRSQGDTQYF
CDR3nt: TGTGCCAGCAGGTCACAGGGGGATACGCAGTATTTT

j_gene: TRBJ1-1
v_gene: TRBV10-3
abundance: NA
d_gene: NA
CDR3aa: CAISERVGDTEAFF
CDR3nt: TGTGCCATCAGTGAGAGGGTAGGGGACACTGAAGCTTTCTTT

j_gene: TRBJ1-5
v_gene: TRBV9
abundance: NA
d_gene: NA
CDR3aa: CASSVGWGQGGNQPQHF
CDR3nt: TGTGCCAGCAGCGTAGGATGGGGCCAAGGGGGCAATCAGCCCCAGCATTTT

j_gene: TRBJ2-5
v_gene: TRBV9
abundance: NA
d_gene: TRBD2
CDR3aa: CASSVGYSGRGETQYF
CDR3nt: TGTGCCAGCAGCGTCGGTTATAGCGGGAGGGGAGAGACCCAGTACTTC

j_gene: TRBJ1-6
v_gene: TRBV19
abundance: NA
d_gene: TRBD1
CDR3aa: CASSSGDSSPLHF
CDR3nt: TGTGCCAGTAGTTCGGGGGACAGCTCACCCCTCCACTTT

j_gene: TRBJ2-3
v_gene: TRBV19
abundance: NA
d_gene: TRBD2
CDR3aa: CASSAHFSGEPPYTDTQYF
CDR3nt: TGTGCCAGTAGTGCCCACTTTAGCGGGGAGCCACCCTACACAGATACGCAGTATTTT

j_gene: TRBJ2-1
v_gene: TRBV2
abundance: NA
d_gene: NA
CDR3aa: CASRGPQGIGEQFF
CDR3nt: TGTGCCAGCAGGGGGCCTCAGGGGATCGGTGAGCAGTTCTTC

j_gene: TRBJ2-7
v_gene: TRBV30
abundance: NA
d_gene: TRBD2
CDR3aa: CAWSPLAGVSYEQYF
CDR3nt: TGTGCCTGGAGTCCACTAGCGGGAGTATCCTACGAGCAGTACTTC

j_gene: TRBJ2-3
v_gene: TRBV2
abundance: NA
d_gene: TRBD2
CDR3aa: CASRPRGTSIADTQYF
CDR3nt: TGTGCCAGCAGGCCCCGCGGGACTAGTATTGCAGATACGCAGTATTTT

j_gene: TRBJ2-4
v_gene: TRBV7-2
abundance: NA
d_gene: NA
CDR3aa: CASSPANIQYF
CDR3nt: TGTGCCAGCAGCCCGGCAAACATTCAGTACTTC

j_gene: TRBJ2-3
v_gene: TRBV10-1
abundance: NA
d_gene: NA
CDR3aa: CASSPRGAADTQYF
CDR3nt: TGCGCCAGCAGTCCGAGGGGGGCCGCAGATACGCAGTATTTT

j_gene: TRBJ2-1
v_gene: TRBV19
abundance: once
d_gene: TRBD1
CDR3aa: CATGTRGLGNEQFF
CDR3nt: TGTGCCACCGGCACGAGGGGGCTGGGCAATGAGCAGTTCTTC

j_gene: TRBJ1-5
v_gene: TRBV20-1
abundance: NA
d_gene: NA
CDR3aa: CSAGDIGPQHF
CDR3nt: TGCAGTGCAGGGGACATCGGGCCCCAGCATTTT

j_gene: TRBJ1-3
v_gene: TRBV28
abundance: once
d_gene: NA
CDR3aa: CASSLLPRDGGNTIYF
CDR3nt: TGTGCCAGCAGTTTACTCCCCCGGGACGGTGGAAACACCATATATTTT

j_gene: TRBJ2-7
v_gene: TRBV30
abundance: NA
d_gene: NA
CDR3aa: CAWSPAGIPYLEQYF
CDR3nt: TGTGCCTGGAGTCCCGCTGGGATACCCTATCTCGAGCAGTACTTC

j_gene: TRBJ1-4
v_gene: TRBV11-2
abundance: NA
d_gene: NA
CDR3aa: CASSLDSRNEKLFF
CDR3nt: TGTGCCAGCAGCTTAGATTCTCGGAATGAAAAACTGTTTTTT

j_gene: TRBJ1-2
v_gene: TRBV6-1
abundance: NA
d_gene: NA
CDR3aa: CASKGGGYTF
CDR3nt: TGTGCCAGCAAGGGGGGCGGCTACACCTTC

j_gene: TRBJ2-7
v_gene: TRBV29-1
abundance: once
d_gene: TRBD1
CDR3aa: CSVWGQDSYEQYF
CDR3nt: TGCAGCGTGTGGGGACAGGACTCCTACGAGCAGTACTTC

j_gene: TRBJ2-1
v_gene: TRBV15
abundance: NA
d_gene: NA
CDR3aa: CATSTGLDVINEQFF
CDR3nt: TGTGCCACCAGCACTGGGCTAGATGTAATCAATGAGCAGTTCTTC

j_gene: TRBJ1-1
v_gene: TRBV7-9
abundance: NA
d_gene: NA
CDR3aa: CASSLAGYTEAFF
CDR3nt: TGTGCCAGCAGCTTAGCCGGATACACTGAAGCTTTCTTT

j_gene: TRBJ1-2
v_gene: TRBV7-9
abundance: few
d_gene: NA
CDR3aa: CASSLAGGRVVYTF
CDR3nt: TGTGCCAGCAGCTTAGCAGGAGGGAGGGTTGTCTACACCTTC

j_gene: TRBJ1-2
v_gene: TRBV19
abundance: NA
d_gene: NA
CDR3aa: CASSPTGSYGYTF
CDR3nt: TGTGCCAGTAGTCCTACAGGGAGCTATGGCTACACCTTC

j_gene: TRBJ2-1
v_gene: TRBV29-1
abundance: NA
d_gene: TRBD2
CDR3aa: CSVDLAGGNNEQFF
CDR3nt: TGCAGCGTTGATCTAGCGGGAGGAAACAATGAGCAGTTCTTC